The TCR beta chain described here comes from a study of CD8 T cells in Susac syndrome. Study-wide points: A relatively small number of individuals underwent TCR sequencing and HLA analysis.

With regard to this clonotype: The antigen is unknown.

The RNA input was about 0.5 to 1 ug, and it was reverse transcribed with random hexamers. TCR beta CDR3 was amplified by immunoSEQ multiplex PCR. This amplification extended across 54 Vbeta and 13 Jbeta segments. One entry per CDR3 protein, called by TCRdb with MiXCR from the immunoSEQ multiplex PCR reads. The sample lists hundreds of thousands of distinct CDR3 sequences, about 93% seen once, with over 0.1% in the top ten. The multiple sclerosis control group was made up of treatment-naive patients with stable or active relapsing-remitting disease. Negative isolation yielded CD4+ and CD8+ T cells, and FACS enriched TEMRA cells. CDR3 size: 13 residues. Germline lookup yields CDR1 SGHDT and CDR2 YYEEEE. V was cut by 2 bases and J by 0 bases, with 6 bases left in between.

This TCR was recovered from a human donor with multiple sclerosis. This rearrangement joins TRBV5-6 to TRBJ2-7; D is unclear. Sequencing used CD8+ T cells from PBMCs. The CDR3 region is CASSFVISYEQYF. In DNA, the CDR3 is TGTGCCAGCAGCTTTGTGATCTCCTACGAGCAGTACTTC.